Listed below are T cell receptor beta chains from one sample, sequenced in a study of blood T cell repertoires in COVID-19. Assay: immunoSEQ multiplex PCR; the TCRdb copy retains only in-frame clones and omits some. The table includes about 190,000 clones, approximately 90% detected once. The sample was peripheral blood. All receptors come from a man aged 65 to 79 with active or convalescent COVID-19. CDR3s include the opening cysteine and the closing phenylalanine or tryptophan. D genes are given only for firm matches. Not every row has a clone size; where given, it reads once, few, many or a size class.

j_call d_call v_call clone_size cdr3_aa cdr3_nt
TRBJ2-3 NA TRBV20-1 NA CSASVAGADTQYF TGCAGTGCTAGTGTAGCTGGTGCAGATACGCAGTATTTT
TRBJ2-2 NA TRBV10-1 few CASSSTKTGELFF TGCGCCAGCAGTAGTACAAAGACCGGGGAGCTGTTTTTT
TRBJ1-2 NA TRBV4-1 NA CASSQGRGLYGYTF TGCGCCAGCAGCCAGGGGAGGGGATTATATGGCTACACCTTC
TRBJ2-1 TRBD1 TRBV2 once CASSDLYPGGQGAPNEQFF TGTGCCAGCAGCGATCTCTACCCAGGAGGACAGGGGGCGCCGAATGAGCAGTTCTTC
TRBJ2-2 NA TRBV5-1 NA CASSTMTNGELFF TGCGCCAGCAGCACGATGACAAACGGGGAGCTGTTTTTT
TRBJ2-2 NA TRBV5-4 NA CASSSQGYTGELFF TGTGCCAGCAGCTCACAGGGTTACACCGGGGAGCTGTTTTTT
TRBJ2-3 NA TRBV6-5 NA CASRPTRSVGTQYF TGTGCCAGCAGGCCGACACGCTCGGTGGGTACGCAGTATTTT
TRBJ1-1 TRBD1 TRBV6-6 NA CASSGYQGGTFF TGTGCCAGCAGCGGATACCAGGGGGGTACTTTCTTT
TRBJ2-7 TRBD1 TRBV18 NA CASSPPGTGTSYEQYF TGTGCCAGCTCACCCCCCGGGACAGGGACCTCCTACGAGCAGTACTTC
TRBJ2-3 TRBD1 TRBV10-3 NA CAIRIGTGGWDTQYF TGTGCCATCCGGATCGGGACAGGGGGCTGGGATACGCAGTATTTT
TRBJ1-5 TRBD1 TRBV15 NA CATSRAGGGQPQHF TGTGCCACCAGCAGAGCAGGGGGCGGGCAGCCCCAGCATTTT
TRBJ2-2 TRBD1 TRBV5-5 NA CASSLRDSNTGELFF TGTGCCAGCAGCTTAAGGGACAGCAACACCGGGGAGCTGTTTTTT
TRBJ2-1 TRBD2 TRBV5-4 NA CASSPRRTSGNEQFF TGTGCCAGCTCTCCCCGCCGGACTAGCGGCAATGAGCAGTTCTTC
TRBJ1-1 NA TRBV12-3/TRBV12-4 NA CASRGDGGEAFF TGTGCCAGCAGAGGTGATGGAGGTGAAGCTTTCTTT
TRBJ1-5 NA TRBV27 NA CASSPNSNQPQHF TGTGCCAGCAGTCCCAATAGCAATCAGCCCCAGCATTTT
TRBJ2-1 NA TRBV21-1 NA CASSKKRRLAGGRYNEQFF TGTGCCAGCAGCAAAAAGAGGAGGCTAGCGGGGGGCCGATACAATGAGCAGTTCTTC
TRBJ2-3 NA TRBV10-3 NA CAISDSAADNTDTQYF TGTGCCATCAGTGATAGTGCAGCAGACAACACAGATACGCAGTATTTT
TRBJ1-5 NA TRBV7-9 NA CASSLDGHSNQPQHF TGTGCCAGCAGCTTAGACGGACATAGCAATCAGCCCCAGCATTTT
TRBJ1-5 NA TRBV28 few CATSPGTIGYQPQHF TGTGCCACCTCCCCCGGGACAATTGGGTATCAGCCCCAGCATTTT
TRBJ2-1 TRBD1 TRBV5-1 NA CASSPGQGSYNEQFF TGCGCCAGCAGCCCAGGACAGGGGTCCTACAATGAGCAGTTCTTC
TRBJ2-2 NA TRBV12-2 NA CASRLTKPGQGSTGELFF TGTGCAAGTCGCTTAACAAAACCGGGACAGGGTTCGACCGGGGAGCTGTTTTTT
TRBJ1-4 TRBD1 TRBV28 NA CASGGTVNEKLFF TGTGCCAGCGGGGGGACAGTTAATGAAAAACTGTTTTTT
TRBJ1-5 NA TRBV28 NA CASLLQGPHQPQHF TGTGCCAGTTTACTACAGGGCCCCCATCAGCCCCAGCATTTT
TRBJ2-3 TRBD1 TRBV6-6 NA CASRIGRGTDTQYF TGTGCCAGCAGAATTGGCAGGGGGACAGATACGCAGTATTTT
TRBJ2-1 NA TRBV27 NA CASSVQGFSYNEQFF TGTGCCAGCAGTGTACAGGGTTTCTCCTACAATGAGCAGTTCTTC
TRBJ1-5 TRBD1 TRBV30 NA CAWGQGRNQPQHF TGTGCCTGGGGACAGGGGCGCAATCAGCCCCAGCATTTT
TRBJ1-5 TRBD1 TRBV6-2/TRBV6-3 NA CASSLPDRKGQPQHF TGTGCCAGCAGTCTGCCGGACAGGAAGGGGCAGCCCCAGCATTTT
TRBJ1-4 NA TRBV13 once CASSLTVNEKLFF TGTGCCAGCAGCTTAACGGTTAATGAAAAACTGTTTTTT
TRBJ1-4 TRBD1 TRBV29-1 NA CVAYTGVGEKLFF TGTGTGGCCTACACAGGGGTTGGCGAAAAACTGTTTTTT
TRBJ2-3 TRBD1 TRBV5-1 NA CASSPTRGPMDTQYF TGCGCCAGCAGCCCAACCAGGGGGCCGATGGATACGCAGTATTTT
TRBJ2-3 TRBD2 TRBV6-5 NA CASSDSGRPDTQYF TGTGCCAGCTCAGACAGCGGGAGGCCAGATACGCAGTATTTT
TRBJ2-4 NA TRBV21-1 NA CASSNGGSKNIQYF TGTGCCAGCAGCAATGGGGGCTCCAAAAACATTCAGTACTTC
TRBJ1-6 NA TRBV5-1 NA CASSSPRSNSPLHF TGCGCCAGCAGCTCCCCTAGGTCGAATTCACCCCTCCACTTT
TRBJ1-6 NA TRBV7-9 few CASSFGPGSGWPLHF NA
TRBJ2-5 TRBD1 TRBV3-1/TRBV3-2 NA CASRDRVETQYF TGTGCCAGCAGGGACAGGGTAGAGACCCAGTACTTC
TRBJ2-7 TRBD1 TRBV6-5 NA CASIRTGTYEQYF TGTGCCAGCATTCGGACAGGGACCTACGAGCAGTACTTC
TRBJ2-7 NA TRBV27 once CASSSQGSYEQYF TGTGCCAGCAGTTCACAGGGTTCCTACGAGCAGTACTTC
TRBJ2-7 NA TRBV18 NA CASSPGTTNYEQYF TGTGCCAGCTCACCAGGGACAACCAATTACGAGCAGTACTTC
TRBJ1-4 NA TRBV3-1/TRBV3-2 few CASSQGRASGEKLFF TGTGCCAGCAGCCAAGGGAGGGCTTCTGGAGAAAAACTGTTTTTT
TRBJ1-1 NA TRBV10-3 NA CAISAQTPGVAFF TGTGCCATCAGTGCGCAGACACCCGGCGTAGCTTTCTTT
TRBJ2-7 NA TRBV7-2 NA CASSTVYEQYF TGTGCCAGCAGCACAGTCTACGAGCAGTACTTC
TRBJ2-1 NA TRBV5-1 once CASSLEAENNEQFF TGCGCCAGCAGCTTGGAGGCGGAAAACAATGAGCAGTTCTTC